The rows below give T cell receptor beta chains drawn from one sample of a study of blood T cell repertoires in COVID-19. Sequencing used immunoSEQ multiplex PCR; TCRdb keeps in-frame clones, though not all of them. The table lists roughly 200,000 clones, around four fifths of them singletons, with 10% to 15% in the top ten. Source material: PBMCs or T cells enriched from blood (not recorded which). Receptors were obtained from a man aged 35 to 55 who had recovered from COVID-19. Each CDR3 is given with its conserved first and last residue. A D gene is named only where the DNA matches it firmly. Expanded clones are given a class, and other clones once, few, many or no size at all.

TRBJ1-1 TRBV9 . . CASSVGGDTEAFF TGTGCCAGCAGCGTAGGAGGAGACACTGAAGCTTTCTTT
TRBJ2-7 TRBV7-9 . TRBD2 CASSFQAGGSHEQYF TGTGCCAGCAGCTTTCAAGCGGGAGGATCCCACGAGCAGTACTTC
TRBJ2-7 TRBV9 . . CASSVSPLGGTYEQYF TGTGCCAGCAGCGTTAGCCCACTTGGTGGGACTTACGAGCAGTACTTC
TRBJ2-2 TRBV10-3 . . CAIRGDNTGELFF TGTGCCATCAGAGGAGACAACACCGGGGAGCTGTTTTTT
TRBJ2-1 TRBV27 . TRBD2 CASSLVSGREFF TGTGCCAGCAGTTTGGTTAGCGGGAGGGAGTTCTTC
TRBJ1-1 TRBV28 . . CASRTGWTEAFF TGTGCCAGCCGGACTGGTTGGACTGAAGCTTTCTTT
TRBJ1-3 TRBV5-1 . TRBD1 CASSWGQGAGNTIYF TGCGCCAGCAGCTGGGGACAGGGCGCAGGAAACACCATATATTTT
TRBJ1-2 TRBV28 . TRBD1 CASRPGQGGGYTF TGTGCCAGCAGACCGGGACAGGGGGGCGGCTACACCTTC
TRBJ1-1 TRBV7-9 . . CASSLGSGTHLNTEAFF TGTGCCAGCAGCTTAGGTTCTGGGACACATTTGAACACTGAAGCTTTCTTT
TRBJ1-1 TRBV10-2 . TRBD1 CASSDPGQGVPEAFF TGCGCCAGCAGTGACCCGGGACAGGGGGTGCCTGAAGCTTTCTTT
TRBJ2-1 TRBV7-2 . TRBD2 CASSLYQLAGRVSYNEQFF TGTGCCAGCAGCTTATATCAACTTGCTGGGAGGGTCTCCTACAATGAGCAGTTCTTC
TRBJ2-1 TRBV4-2 . TRBD2 CASSQGSSGRKDEQFF TGTGCCAGCAGCCAAGGTTCTAGCGGGAGAAAGGATGAGCAGTTCTTC
TRBJ2-7 TRBV6-2/TRBV6-3 . TRBD2 CASSSTSDYEQYF TGTGCCAGCAGTTCAACTAGCGACTACGAGCAGTACTTC
TRBJ2-7 TRBV28 . . CASSFRVSRSSYEQYF TGTGCCAGCAGTTTTCGGGTTAGTCGGAGCTCCTACGAGCAGTACTTC
TRBJ1-4 TRBV28 . . CASSSYPVNNEKLFF TGTGCCAGCAGTTCCTACCCGGTAAATAATGAAAAACTGTTTTTT
TRBJ1-6 TRBV14 . TRBD1 CASSQYGTGYSPLHF TGTGCCAGCAGCCAATACGGGACAGGGTATTCACCCCTCCACTTT
TRBJ2-1 TRBV2 . TRBD2 CASSAASGSYNEQFF TGTGCCAGCAGTGCCGCTAGCGGATCTTACAATGAGCAGTTCTTC
TRBJ1-4 TRBV5-4 . . CASSLPGSNEKLFF TGTGCCAGCAGCTTACCGGGGTCTAATGAAAAACTGTTTTTT
TRBJ1-1 TRBV29-1 . . CSADSGLGGTEAFF TGCAGCGCGGACAGTGGGCTGGGAGGCACTGAAGCTTTCTTT
TRBJ1-2 TRBV5-4 . . CASSFTGNYGYTF TGTGCCAGCAGCTTCACGGGTAATTATGGCTACACCTTC
TRBJ1-4 TRBV29-1 . TRBD1 CSVGDRVGEKLFF TGCAGCGTGGGGGACAGGGTTGGGGAAAAACTGTTTTTT
TRBJ2-1 TRBV4-3 once TRBD1 CASSLDRGRFDEQFF TGCGCCAGCAGCCTGGACAGGGGGAGGTTCGATGAGCAGTTCTTC
TRBJ2-7 TRBV6-5 . TRBD1 CATRTGYEQYF TGTGCCACGAGGACAGGCTACGAGCAGTACTTC
TRBJ1-6 TRBV27 . . CASSLRSGSYNSPLHF TGTGCCAGCAGTTTACGGTCGGGATCCTATAATTCACCCCTCCACTTT
TRBJ1-2 TRBV6-5 . TRBD1 CASSPGQNPRGYTF TGTGCCAGCAGCCCGGGACAGAACCCTAGAGGCTACACCTTC
TRBJ1-1 TRBV7-9 . . CASSLPPSTGNTEAFF TGTGCCAGCAGCTTACCACCTTCGACAGGGAACACTGAAGCTTTCTTT